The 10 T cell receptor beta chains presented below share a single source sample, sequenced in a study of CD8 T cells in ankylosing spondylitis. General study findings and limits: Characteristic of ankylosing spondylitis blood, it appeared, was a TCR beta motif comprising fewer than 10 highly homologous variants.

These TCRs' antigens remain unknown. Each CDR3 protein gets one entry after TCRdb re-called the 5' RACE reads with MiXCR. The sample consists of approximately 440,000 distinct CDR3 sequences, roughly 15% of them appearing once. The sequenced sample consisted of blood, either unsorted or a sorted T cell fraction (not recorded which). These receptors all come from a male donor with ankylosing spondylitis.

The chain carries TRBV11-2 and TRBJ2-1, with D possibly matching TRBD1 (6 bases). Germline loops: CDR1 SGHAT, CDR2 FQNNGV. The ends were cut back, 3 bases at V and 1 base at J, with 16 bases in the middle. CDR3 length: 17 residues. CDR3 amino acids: CASSFPRAGTSYNEQFF. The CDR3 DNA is TGTGCCAGCAGCTTCCCACGGGCCGGGACATCCTACAATGAGCAGTTCTTC.

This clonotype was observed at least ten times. The CDR3 reads CASGLDRGLSYEQYF. DNA of the CDR3: TGCGCCAGTGGACTAGACCGGGGACTCTCCTACGAGCAGTACTTC. The genes are TRBV5-1 and TRBJ2-7; TRBD2 aligns across 7 bases. The CDR3 runs to 15 residues. J lost 0 bases, V lost 8 bases, and 11 bases had no gene match. CDR1 SGHRS and CDR2 YFSETQ come from the germline V gene.

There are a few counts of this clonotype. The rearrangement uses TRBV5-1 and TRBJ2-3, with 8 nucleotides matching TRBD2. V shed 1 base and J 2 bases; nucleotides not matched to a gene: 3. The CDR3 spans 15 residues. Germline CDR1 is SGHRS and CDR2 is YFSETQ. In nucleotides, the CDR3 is TGCGCCAGCAGCTTGAGCGGGAGCCCCACAGATACGCAGTATTTT. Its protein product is CASSLSGSPTDTQYF.

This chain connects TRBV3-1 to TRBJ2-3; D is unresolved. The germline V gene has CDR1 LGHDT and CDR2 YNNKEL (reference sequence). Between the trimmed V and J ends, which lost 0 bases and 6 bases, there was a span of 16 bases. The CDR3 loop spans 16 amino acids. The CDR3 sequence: CASSQDILPLGDTQYF. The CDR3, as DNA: TGTGCCAGCAGCCAAGATATCCTACCCCTTGGGGATACGCAGTATTTT.

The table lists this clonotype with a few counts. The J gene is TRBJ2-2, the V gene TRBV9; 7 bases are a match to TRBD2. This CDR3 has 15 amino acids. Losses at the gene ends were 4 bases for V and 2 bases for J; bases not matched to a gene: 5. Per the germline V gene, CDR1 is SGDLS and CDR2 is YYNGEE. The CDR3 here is CASSPAGVNTGELFF. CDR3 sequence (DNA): TGTGCCAGCAGCCCCGCGGGGGTAAACACCGGGGAGCTGTTTTTT.

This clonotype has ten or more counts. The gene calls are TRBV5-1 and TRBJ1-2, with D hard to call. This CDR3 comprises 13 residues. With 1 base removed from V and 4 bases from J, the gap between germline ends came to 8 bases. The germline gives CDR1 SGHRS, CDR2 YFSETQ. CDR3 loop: CASSLFEAYGYTF. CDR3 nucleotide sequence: TGCGCCAGCAGCTTGTTTGAGGCCTATGGCTACACCTTC.

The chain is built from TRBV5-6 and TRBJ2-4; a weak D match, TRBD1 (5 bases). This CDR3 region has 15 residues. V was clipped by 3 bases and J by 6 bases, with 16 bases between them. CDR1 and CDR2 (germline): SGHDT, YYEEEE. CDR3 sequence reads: CASSSHPTDRNIQYF. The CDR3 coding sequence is TGTGCCAGCAGCTCCCACCCGACAGATCGAAACATTCAGTACTTC.

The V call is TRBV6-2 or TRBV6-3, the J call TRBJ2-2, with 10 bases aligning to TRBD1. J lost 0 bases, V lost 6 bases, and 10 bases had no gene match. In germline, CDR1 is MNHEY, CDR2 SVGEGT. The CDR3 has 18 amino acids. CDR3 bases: TGTGCCAGCAGACGGACAGGGGGTTCGATCGCGAACACCGGGGAGCTGTTTTTT. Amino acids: CASRRTGGSIANTGELFF.

For the CDR3, the DNA is TGCAGTGCTCCCCTGGCCGGGAGCAGGAACACCGGGGAGCTGTTTTTT. This sequence encodes CSAPLAGSRNTGELFF. The chain has TRBV20-1 and TRBJ2-2; D is possibly TRBD2 (6 bases). Trimming took off 5 bases at V and 1 base at J, with 17 bases between the two ends. The germline V gene has CDR1 DFQATT and CDR2 SNEGSKA (reference sequence). CDR3 length: 16 amino acids.

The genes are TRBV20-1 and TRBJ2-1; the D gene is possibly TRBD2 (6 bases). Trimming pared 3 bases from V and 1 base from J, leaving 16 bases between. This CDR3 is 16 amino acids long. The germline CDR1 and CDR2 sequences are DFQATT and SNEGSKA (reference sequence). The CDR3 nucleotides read TGCAGTGCTAGGGGCGGGGACTCACCTTCCTACAATGAGCAGTTCTTC. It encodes CSARGGDSPSYNEQFF.